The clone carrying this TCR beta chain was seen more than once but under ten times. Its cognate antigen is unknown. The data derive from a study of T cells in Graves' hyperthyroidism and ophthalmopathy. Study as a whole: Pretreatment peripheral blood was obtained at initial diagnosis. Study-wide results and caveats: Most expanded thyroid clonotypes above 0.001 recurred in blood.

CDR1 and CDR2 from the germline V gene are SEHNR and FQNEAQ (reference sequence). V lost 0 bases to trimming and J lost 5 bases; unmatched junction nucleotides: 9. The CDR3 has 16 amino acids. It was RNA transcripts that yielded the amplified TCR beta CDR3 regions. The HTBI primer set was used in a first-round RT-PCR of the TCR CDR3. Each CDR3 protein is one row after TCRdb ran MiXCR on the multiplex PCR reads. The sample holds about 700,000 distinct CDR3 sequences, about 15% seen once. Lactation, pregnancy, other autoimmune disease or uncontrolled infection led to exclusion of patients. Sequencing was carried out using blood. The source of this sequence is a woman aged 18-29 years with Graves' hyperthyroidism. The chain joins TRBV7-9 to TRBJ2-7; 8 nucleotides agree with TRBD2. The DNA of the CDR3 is TGTGCCAGCAGCTTAGCCTTCGGGAGGGCCGACAACGAGCAGTACTTC. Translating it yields CASSLAFGRADNEQYF.